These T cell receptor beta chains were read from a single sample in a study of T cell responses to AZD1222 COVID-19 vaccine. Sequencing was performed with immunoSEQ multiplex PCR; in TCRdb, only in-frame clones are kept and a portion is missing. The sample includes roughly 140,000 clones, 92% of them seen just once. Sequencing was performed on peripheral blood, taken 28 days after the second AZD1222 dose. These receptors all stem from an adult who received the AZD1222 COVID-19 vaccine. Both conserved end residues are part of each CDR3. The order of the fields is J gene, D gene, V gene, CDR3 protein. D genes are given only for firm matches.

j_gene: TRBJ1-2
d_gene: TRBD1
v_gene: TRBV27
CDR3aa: CASSLSGRGNGYTF

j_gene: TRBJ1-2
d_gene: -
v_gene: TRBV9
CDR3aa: CASSANEGMLGGGYTF

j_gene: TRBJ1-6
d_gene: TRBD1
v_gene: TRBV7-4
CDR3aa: CASSWGNLRGQDNSPLHF

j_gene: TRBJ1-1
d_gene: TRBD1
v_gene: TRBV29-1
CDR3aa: CSVWTGGNTEAFF

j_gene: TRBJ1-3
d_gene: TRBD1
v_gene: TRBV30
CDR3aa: CAWDRGVGTIYF

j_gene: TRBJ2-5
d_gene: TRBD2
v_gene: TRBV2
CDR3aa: CASSEVGGRQETQYF

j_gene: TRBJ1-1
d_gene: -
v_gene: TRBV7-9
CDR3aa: CASSPLTQGGGYTEAFF

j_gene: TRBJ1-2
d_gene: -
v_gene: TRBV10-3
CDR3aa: CAISERSRTPTTGNYGYTF

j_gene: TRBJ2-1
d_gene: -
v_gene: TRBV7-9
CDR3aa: CASSYPRGASSYNEQFF

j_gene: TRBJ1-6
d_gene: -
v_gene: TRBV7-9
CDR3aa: CASRAAGNYNSPLHF

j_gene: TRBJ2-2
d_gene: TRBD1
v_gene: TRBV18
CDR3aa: CASSPWGQGNTGELFF

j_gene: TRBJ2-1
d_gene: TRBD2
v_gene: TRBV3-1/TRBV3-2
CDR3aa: CASSNAGGINEQFF

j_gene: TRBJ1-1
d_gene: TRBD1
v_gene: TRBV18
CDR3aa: CASSPPGQMNTEAFF

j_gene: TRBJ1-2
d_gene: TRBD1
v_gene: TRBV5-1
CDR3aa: CASSPVQGIDGYTF

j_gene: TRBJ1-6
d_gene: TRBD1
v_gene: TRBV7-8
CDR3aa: CASSITGGDSPLHF

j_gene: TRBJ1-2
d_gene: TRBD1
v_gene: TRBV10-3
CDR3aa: CAISELTGERGYTF

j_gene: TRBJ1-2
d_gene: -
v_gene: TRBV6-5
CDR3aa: CASSTTYYGYTF

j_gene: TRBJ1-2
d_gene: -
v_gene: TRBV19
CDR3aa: CASSIGDVLGYTF

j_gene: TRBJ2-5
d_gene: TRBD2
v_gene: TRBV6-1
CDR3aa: CASSELAGGQETQYF

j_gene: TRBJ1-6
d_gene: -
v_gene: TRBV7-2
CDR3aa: CASSPDSRDSPLHF

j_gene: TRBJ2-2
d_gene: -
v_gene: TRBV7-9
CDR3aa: CAARPGPNTGELFF

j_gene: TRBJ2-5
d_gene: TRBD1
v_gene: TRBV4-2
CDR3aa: CASSPGTGRETQYF

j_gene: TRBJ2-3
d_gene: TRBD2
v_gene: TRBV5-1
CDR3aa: CASSPSGGADADTQYF

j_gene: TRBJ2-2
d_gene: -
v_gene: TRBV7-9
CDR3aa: CASSFGQRNTGELFF

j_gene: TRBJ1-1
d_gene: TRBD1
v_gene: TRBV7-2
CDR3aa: CASSPTRQGNTEAFF

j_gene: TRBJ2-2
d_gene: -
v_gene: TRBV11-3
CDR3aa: CASSLGGSGENTGELFF

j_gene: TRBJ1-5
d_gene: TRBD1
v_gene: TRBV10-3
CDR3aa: CAISELGTTGGSQPQHF

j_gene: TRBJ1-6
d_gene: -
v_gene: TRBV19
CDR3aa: CASRSQGVNSPLHF

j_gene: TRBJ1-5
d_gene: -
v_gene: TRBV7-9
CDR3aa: CASSFNVGGGNQPQHF

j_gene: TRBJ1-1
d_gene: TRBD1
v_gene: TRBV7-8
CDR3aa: CASSLAQGVNTEAFF

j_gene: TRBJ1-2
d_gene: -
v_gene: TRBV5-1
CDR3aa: CASSLDGEVYGYTF

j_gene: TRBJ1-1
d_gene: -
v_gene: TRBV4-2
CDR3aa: CASSQGGGGNTEAFF

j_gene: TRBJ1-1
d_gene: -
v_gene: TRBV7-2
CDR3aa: CASSRGDTGEAFF

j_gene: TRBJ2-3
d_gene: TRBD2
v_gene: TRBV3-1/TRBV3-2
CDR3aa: CASSQGLAVTDTQYF

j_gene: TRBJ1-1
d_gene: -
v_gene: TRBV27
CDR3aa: CASSWGLPGTEAFF

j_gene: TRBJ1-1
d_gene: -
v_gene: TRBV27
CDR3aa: CASSLRGGANTEAFF

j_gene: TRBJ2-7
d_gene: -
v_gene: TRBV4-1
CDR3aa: CASSQEVGVPGEQYF

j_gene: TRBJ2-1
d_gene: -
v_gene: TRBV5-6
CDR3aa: CASSFWGRGNNEQFF

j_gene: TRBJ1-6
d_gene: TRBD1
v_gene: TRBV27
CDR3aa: CASHQIGTGGSPLHF

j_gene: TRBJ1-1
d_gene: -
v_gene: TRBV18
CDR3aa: CASSLGLSNTEAFF

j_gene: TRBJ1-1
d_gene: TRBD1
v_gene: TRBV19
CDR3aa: CASIDRGRGNTEAFF

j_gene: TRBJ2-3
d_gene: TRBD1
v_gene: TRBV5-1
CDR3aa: CASSLETGVNTDTQYF

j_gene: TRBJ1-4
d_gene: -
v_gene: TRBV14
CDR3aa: CASSQRWDPGWSNNEKLFF

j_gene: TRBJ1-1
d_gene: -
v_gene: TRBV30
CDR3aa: CAWSDPGGGKPTEAFF

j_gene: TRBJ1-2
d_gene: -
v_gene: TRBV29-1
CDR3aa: CSVGQADGYTF

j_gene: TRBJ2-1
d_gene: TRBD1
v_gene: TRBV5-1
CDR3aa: CASSLIGTGGYNEQFF

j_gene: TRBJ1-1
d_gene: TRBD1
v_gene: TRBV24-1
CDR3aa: CATSDTGTATEAFF

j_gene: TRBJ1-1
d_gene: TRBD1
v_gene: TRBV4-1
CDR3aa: CASSQGDRGISAFF

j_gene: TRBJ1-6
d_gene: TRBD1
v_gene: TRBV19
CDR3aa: CASTQRGLGSPLHF